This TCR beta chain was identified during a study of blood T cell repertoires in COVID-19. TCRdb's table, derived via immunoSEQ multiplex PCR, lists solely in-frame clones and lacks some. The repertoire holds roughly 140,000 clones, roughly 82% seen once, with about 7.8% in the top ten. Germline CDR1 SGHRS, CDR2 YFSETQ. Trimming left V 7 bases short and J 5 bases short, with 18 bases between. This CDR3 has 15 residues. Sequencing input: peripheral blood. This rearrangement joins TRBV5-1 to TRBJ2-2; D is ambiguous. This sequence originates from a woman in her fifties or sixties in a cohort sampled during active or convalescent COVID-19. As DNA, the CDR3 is TGCGCCAGCCGCCGCCAAGCTTCGAGTACCGGGGAGCTGTTTTTT. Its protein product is CASRRQASSTGELFF.